These 9 T cell receptor beta chains were sequenced from one sample in a study of shared clonotypes between healthy human individuals. Method: immunoSEQ multiplex PCR; TCRdb's copy keeps in-frame clones and lacks some. The data hold roughly 2.4 million clones, with nearly 97% observed a single time. Sample: naive CD4+ T cells sorted from blood. Subset here: CD45RA+ positively selected. All receptors come from a man aged 18 to 30 in good health.

The V gene is TRBV7-9, the J gene TRBJ1-1; 8 nucleotides match TRBD1. Germline trimming cut 5 bases from V and 3 bases from J; bases unmatched to any gene: 5. The CDR3 is 14 residues long. The germline gives CDR1 SEHNR, CDR2 FQNEAQ (reference sequence). The CDR3 protein is CASSLQGAHTEAFF. CDR3 DNA: TGTGCCAGCAGCCTGCAGGGGGCGCACACTGAAGCTTTCTTT.

V is TRBV29-1 and J is TRBJ2-6; D is ambiguous. The CDR3 extends over 16 amino acids. Germline CDR1 and CDR2: SQVTM and ANQGSEA. V was pared by 4 bases and J by 5 bases, with 18 bases between. CDR3 sequence reads: CSVGESIQSRANVLTF. For the CDR3, the DNA is TGCAGCGTTGGAGAGAGCATACAAAGTCGGGCCAACGTCCTGACTTTC.

This chain joins TRBV15 and TRBJ1-2; TRBD1 agrees at 7 bases. The CDR3 is 14 amino acids. After removal of 0 bases from V and 7 bases from J, the junction contained 5 bases not matched to a gene. Germline V CDR1 and CDR2: LNHNV, YYDKDF (reference sequence). CDR3 protein: CATSRDLQGGGYTF. The DNA for the CDR3 is TGTGCCACCAGCAGAGATCTCCAGGGGGGTGGCTACACCTTC.

About this clone itself: Other DNA sequences in this sample translate to the same CDR3. The chain combines TRBV5-1 with TRBJ2-2; D uncertain. CDR3 length: 14 residues. The germline CDR1 and CDR2 sequences are SGHRS and YFSETQ. Trimming stripped 0 bases from V and 3 bases from J, with 6 bases between. DNA for the CDR3: TGCGCCAGCAGCTTGGTTACGGACACCGGGGAGCTGTTTTTT. It encodes CASSLVTDTGELFF.

The chain carries TRBV5-1 and TRBJ1-3, with D hard to call. V shed 3 bases and J shed 0 bases, with 13 bases lying between them. The CDR3 loop spans 16 amino acids. Germline V CDR1 and CDR2: SGHRS, YFSETQ. The CDR3 DNA follows: TGCGCCAGCAGCTGGGATGTTTTGAGCTCTGGAAACACCATATATTTT. Translated: CASSWDVLSSGNTIYF.

The rearrangement links TRBV14 to TRBJ2-5; TRBD1 matches 8 bases. Germline trimming cut 3 bases from V and 9 bases from J; bases unmatched to any gene: 9. This CDR3 is 14 amino acids long. In germline, CDR1 is SGHDN, CDR2 FVKESK. DNA for the CDR3: TGTGCCAGCAGCCACAGACAGGGGCGACAGGCCCAGTACTTC. The encoded protein is CASSHRQGRQAQYF.

The chain employs TRBV29-1 and TRBJ2-5; D is ambiguous. Between the trimmed V and J ends, which lost 5 bases and 5 bases, there was a span of 15 bases. This CDR3 spans 13 amino acids. Per germline, CDR1 SQVTM and CDR2 ANQGSEA. The CDR3 loop reads CSVFGSERETQYF. The CDR3 DNA reads TGCAGCGTTTTTGGCTCCGAAAGGGAGACCCAGTACTTC.

CDR3 loop: CASSLGQGAEGYTF. The CDR3 DNA reads as TGTGCCAGCAGCCTAGGGCAGGGGGCAGAGGGCTACACCTTC. The V gene is TRBV7-2, the J gene TRBJ1-2; TRBD1 matches at 8 bases. Germline V gene lookup returns CDR1 SGHTA and CDR2 FQGNSA. Trimming removed 5 bases from V and 8 bases from J; junction bases left unmatched: 10. The CDR3 loop spans 14 amino acids. Combining the CDR3 with reference TRBV7-2 and TRBJ1-2 gives the whole variable domain GAGVSQSPSNKVTEKGKDVELRCDPISGHTALYWYRQSLGQGLEFLIYFQGNSAPDKSGLPSDRFSAERTGGSVSTLTIQRTQQEDSAVYLCASSLGQGAEGYTFGSGTRLTVV.

This rearrangement joins TRBV2 to TRBJ2-7; D remains ambiguous. V lost 4 bases and J 7 bases, leaving 11 bases between the germline ends. The CDR3 runs 12 residues. The germline gives CDR1 SNHLY, CDR2 FYNNEI. CDR3 sequence reads: CASSVISPEQYF. The CDR3 bases are TGTGCCAGCAGTGTTATATCCCCTGAGCAGTACTTC.